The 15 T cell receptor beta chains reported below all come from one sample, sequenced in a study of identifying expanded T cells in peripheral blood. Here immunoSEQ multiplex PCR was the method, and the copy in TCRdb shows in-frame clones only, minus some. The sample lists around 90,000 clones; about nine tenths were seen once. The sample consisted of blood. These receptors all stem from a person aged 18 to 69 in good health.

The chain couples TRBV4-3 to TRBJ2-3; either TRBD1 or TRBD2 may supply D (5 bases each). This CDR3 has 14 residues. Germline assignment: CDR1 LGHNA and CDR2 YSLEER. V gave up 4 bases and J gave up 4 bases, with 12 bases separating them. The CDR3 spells CASSLGVGADTQYF. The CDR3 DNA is TGCGCCAGCAGCCTAGGAGTGGGGGCAGATACGCAGTATTTT.

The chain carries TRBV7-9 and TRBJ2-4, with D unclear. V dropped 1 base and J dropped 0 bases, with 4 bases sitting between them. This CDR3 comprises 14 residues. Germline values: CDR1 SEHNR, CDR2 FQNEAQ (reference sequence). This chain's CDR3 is CASSLEGAKNIQYF. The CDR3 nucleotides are TGTGCCAGCAGCTTAGAGGGAGCCAAAAACATTCAGTACTTC.

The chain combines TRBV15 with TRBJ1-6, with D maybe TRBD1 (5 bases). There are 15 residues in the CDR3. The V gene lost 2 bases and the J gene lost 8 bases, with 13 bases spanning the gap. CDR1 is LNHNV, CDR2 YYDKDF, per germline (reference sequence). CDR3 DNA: TGTGCCACCAGCAGAAAGAGGTGGGGGTATTCACCCCTCCACTTT. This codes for CATSRKRWGYSPLHF. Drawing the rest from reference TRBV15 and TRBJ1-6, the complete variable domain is DAMVIQNPRYQVTQFGKPVTLSCSQTLNHNVMYWYQQKSSQAPKLLFHYYDKDFNNEADTPDNFQSRRPNTSFCFLDIRSPGLGDTAMYLCATSRKRWGYSPLHFGNGTRLTVT.

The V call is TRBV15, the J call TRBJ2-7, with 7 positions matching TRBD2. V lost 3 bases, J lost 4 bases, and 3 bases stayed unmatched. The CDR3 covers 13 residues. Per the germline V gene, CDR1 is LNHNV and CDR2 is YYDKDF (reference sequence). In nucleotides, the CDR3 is TGTGCCACCAGCAGGGGGGGGGATTACGAGCAGTACTTC. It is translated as CATSRGGDYEQYF.

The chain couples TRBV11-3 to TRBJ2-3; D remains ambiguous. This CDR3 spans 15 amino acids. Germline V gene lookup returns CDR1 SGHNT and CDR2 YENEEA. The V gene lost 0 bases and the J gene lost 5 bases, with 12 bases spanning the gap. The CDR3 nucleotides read TGTGCCAGCAGCTTAGATGGGTCTACTGGAGATACGCAGTATTTT. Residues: CASSLDGSTGDTQYF.

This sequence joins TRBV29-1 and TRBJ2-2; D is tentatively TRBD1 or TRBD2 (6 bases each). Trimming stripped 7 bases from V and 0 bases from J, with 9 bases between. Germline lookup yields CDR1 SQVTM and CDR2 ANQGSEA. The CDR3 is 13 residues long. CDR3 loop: CSARDTNTGELFF. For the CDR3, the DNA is TGCAGCGCGCGGGACACGAACACCGGGGAGCTGTTTTTT.

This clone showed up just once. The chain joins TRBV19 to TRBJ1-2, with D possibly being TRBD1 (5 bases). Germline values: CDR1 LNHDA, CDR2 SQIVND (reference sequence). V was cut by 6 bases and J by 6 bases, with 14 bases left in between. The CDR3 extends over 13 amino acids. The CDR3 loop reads CASSLWGTDGYTF. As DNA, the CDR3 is TGTGCCAGTAGCCTTTGGGGCACGGATGGCTACACCTTC.

CDR3 protein: CASSLSSGSPDTQYF. In nucleotides, the CDR3 is TGTGCCAGCAGCTTAAGTAGCGGGAGCCCAGATACGCAGTATTTT. The V and J genes are TRBV7-3 and TRBJ2-3; 9 bases are a match to TRBD2. Germline V gene data show CDR1 as SGHTA and CDR2 as FQGTGA. V trimming: 1 base; J trimming: 4 bases; junction bases outside the gene matches: 3. The CDR3 is 15 amino acids.

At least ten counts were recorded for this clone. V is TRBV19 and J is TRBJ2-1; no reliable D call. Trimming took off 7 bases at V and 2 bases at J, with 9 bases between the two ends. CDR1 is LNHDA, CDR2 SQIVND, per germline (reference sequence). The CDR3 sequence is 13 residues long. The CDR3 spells CASNSDPYNEQFF. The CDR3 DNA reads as TGTGCCAGTAACTCAGATCCCTACAATGAGCAGTTCTTC. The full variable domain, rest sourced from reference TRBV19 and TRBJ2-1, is DGGITQSPKYLFRKEGQNVTLSCEQNLNHDAMYWYRQDPGQGLRLIYYSQIVNDFQKGDIAEGYSVSREKKESFPLTVTSAQKNPTAFYLCASNSDPYNEQFFGPGTRLTVL.

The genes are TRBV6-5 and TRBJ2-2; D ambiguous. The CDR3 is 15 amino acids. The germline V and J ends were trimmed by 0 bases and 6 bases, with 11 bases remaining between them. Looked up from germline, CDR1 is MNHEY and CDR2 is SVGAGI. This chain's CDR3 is CASSYSGASSGELFF. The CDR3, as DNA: TGTGCCAGCAGTTACTCCGGTGCGTCATCCGGGGAGCTGTTTTTT.

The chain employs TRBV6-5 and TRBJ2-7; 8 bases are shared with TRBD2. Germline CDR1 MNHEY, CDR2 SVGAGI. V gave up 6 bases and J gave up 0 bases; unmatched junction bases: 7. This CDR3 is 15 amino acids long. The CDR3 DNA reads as TGTGCCAGCAGCGAGACTAGCGTGACCTCCTACGAGCAGTACTTC. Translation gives CASSETSVTSYEQYF.

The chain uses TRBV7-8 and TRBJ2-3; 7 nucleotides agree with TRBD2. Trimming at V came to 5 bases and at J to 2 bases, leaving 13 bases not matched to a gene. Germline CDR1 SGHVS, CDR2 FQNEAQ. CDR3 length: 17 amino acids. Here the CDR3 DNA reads TGTGCCAGCAGCCTCGGAGGACTAGACCACCCCACAGATACGCAGTATTTT. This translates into CASSLGGLDHPTDTQYF. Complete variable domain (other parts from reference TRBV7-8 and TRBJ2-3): GAGVSQSPRYKVAKRGQDVALRCDPISGHVSLFWYQQALGQGPEFLTYFQNEAQLDKSGLPSDRFFAERPEGSVSTLKIQRTQQEDSAVYLCASSLGGLDHPTDTQYFGPGTRLTVL.

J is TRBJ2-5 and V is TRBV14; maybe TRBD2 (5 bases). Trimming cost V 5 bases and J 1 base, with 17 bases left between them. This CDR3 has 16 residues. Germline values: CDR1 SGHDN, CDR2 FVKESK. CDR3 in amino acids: CASSSRAGWGQETQYF. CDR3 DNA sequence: TGTGCCAGCAGCTCAAGGGCGGGTTGGGGCCAAGAGACCCAGTACTTC.

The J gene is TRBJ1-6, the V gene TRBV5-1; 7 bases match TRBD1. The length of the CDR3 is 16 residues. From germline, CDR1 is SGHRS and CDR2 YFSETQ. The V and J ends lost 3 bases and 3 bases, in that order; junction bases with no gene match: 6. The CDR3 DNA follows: TGCGCCAGCAGCTCGACTCCAGGGGGCTATAATTCACCCCTCCACTTT. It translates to CASSSTPGGYNSPLHF.

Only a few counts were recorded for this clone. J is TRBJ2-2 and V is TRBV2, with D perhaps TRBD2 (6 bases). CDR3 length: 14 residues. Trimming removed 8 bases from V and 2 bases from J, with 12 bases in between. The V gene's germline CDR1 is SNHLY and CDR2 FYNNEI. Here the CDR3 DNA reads TGTGCCAGCTCTCGGGACTCTAACACCGGGGAGCTGTTTTTT. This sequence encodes CASSRDSNTGELFF. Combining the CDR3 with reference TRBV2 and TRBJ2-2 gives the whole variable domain EPEVTQTPSHQVTQMGQEVILRCVPISNHLYFYWYRQILGQKVEFLVSFYNNEISEKSEIFDDQFSVERPDGSNFTLKIRSTKLEDSAMYFCASSRDSNTGELFFGEGSRLTVL.